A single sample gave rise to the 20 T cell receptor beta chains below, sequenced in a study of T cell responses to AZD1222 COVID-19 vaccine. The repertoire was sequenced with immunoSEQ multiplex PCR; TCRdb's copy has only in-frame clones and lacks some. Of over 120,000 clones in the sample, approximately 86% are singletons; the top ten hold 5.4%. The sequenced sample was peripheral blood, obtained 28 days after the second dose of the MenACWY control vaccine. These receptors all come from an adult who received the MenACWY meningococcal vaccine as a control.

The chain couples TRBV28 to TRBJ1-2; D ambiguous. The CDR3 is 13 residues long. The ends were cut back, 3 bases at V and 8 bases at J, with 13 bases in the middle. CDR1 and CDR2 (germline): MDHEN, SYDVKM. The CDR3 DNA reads TGTGCCAGCAGTTTCGGGGAAACTTGGGGCTACACCTTC. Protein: CASSFGETWGYTF.

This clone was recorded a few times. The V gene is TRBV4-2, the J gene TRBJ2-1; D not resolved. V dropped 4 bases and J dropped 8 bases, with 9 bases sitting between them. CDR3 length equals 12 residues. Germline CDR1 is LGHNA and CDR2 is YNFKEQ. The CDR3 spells CASSRLSDEQFF. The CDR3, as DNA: TGTGCCAGCAGCCGCCTCAGTGATGAGCAGTTCTTC.

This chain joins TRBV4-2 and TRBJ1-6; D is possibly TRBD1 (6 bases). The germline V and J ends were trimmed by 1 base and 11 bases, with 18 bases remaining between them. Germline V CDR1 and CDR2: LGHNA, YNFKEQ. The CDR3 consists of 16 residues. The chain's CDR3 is CASSQVGTGPQTPLHF. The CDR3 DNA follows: TGTGCCAGCAGCCAAGTCGGAACAGGGCCCCAGACACCCCTCCACTTT.

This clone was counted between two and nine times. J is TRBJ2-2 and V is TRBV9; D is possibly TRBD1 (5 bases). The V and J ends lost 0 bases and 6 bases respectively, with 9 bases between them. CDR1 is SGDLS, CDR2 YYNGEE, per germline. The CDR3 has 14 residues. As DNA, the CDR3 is TGTGCCAGCAGCGTAGTAGGGGCTCCCGGGGAGCTGTTTTTT. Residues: CASSVVGAPGELFF. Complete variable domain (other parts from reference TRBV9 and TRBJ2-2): DSGVTQTPKHLITATGQRVTLRCSPRSGDLSVYWYQQSLDQGLQFLIQYYNGEERAKGNILERFSAQQFPDLHSELNLSSLELGDSALYFCASSVVGAPGELFFGEGSRLTVL.

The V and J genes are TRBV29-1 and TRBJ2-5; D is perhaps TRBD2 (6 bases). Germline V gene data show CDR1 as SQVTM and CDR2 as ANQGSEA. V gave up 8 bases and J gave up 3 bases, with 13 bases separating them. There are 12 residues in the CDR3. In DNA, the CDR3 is TGCAGCTCTCTTTTAGCGGAAGAGACCCAGTACTTC. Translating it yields CSSLLAEETQYF.

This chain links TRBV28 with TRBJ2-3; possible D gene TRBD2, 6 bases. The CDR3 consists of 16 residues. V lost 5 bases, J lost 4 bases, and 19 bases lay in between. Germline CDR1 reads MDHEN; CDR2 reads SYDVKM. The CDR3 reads CASSPAGGRRSDTQYF. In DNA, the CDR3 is TGTGCCAGCAGTCCCGCCGGGGGAAGGAGGTCAGATACGCAGTATTTT. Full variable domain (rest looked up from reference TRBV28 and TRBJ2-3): DVKVTQSSRYLVKRTGEKVFLECVQDMDHENMFWYRQDPGLGLRLIYFSYDVKMKEKGDIPEGYSVSREKKERFSLILESASTNQTSMYLCASSPAGGRRSDTQYFGPGTRLTVL.

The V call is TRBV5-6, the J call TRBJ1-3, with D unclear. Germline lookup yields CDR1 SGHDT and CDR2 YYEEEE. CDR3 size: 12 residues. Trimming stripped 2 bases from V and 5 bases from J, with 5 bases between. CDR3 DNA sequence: TGTGCCAGCAGCTTCAATAGAAACACCATATATTTT. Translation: CASSFNRNTIYF.

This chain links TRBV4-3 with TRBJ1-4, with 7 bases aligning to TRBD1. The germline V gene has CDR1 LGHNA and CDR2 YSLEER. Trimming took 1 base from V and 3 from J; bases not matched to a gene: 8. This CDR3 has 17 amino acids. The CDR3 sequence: CASSQAVPGGSNEKLFF. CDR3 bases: TGCGCCAGCAGCCAAGCTGTTCCAGGGGGGTCTAATGAAAAACTGTTTTTT.

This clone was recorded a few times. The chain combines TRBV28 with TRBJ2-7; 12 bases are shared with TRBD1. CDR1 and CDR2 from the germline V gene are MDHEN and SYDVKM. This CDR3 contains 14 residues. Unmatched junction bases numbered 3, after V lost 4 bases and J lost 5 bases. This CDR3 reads CASSWGQGADEQYF. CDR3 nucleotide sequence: TGTGCCAGCAGTTGGGGACAGGGGGCAGACGAGCAGTACTTC.

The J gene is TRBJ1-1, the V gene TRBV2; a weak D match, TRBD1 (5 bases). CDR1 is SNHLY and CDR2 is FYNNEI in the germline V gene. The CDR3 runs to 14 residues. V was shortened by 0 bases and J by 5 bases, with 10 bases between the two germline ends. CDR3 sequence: CASSEAWGRTEAFF. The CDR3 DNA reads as TGTGCCAGCAGTGAAGCGTGGGGGAGGACTGAAGCTTTCTTT.

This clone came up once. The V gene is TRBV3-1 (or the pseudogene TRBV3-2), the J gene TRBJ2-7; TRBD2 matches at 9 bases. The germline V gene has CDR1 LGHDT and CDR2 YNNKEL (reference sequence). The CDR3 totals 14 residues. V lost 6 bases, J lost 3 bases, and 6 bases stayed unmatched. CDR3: CASRRTSADYEQYF. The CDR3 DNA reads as TGTGCCAGCAGGCGGACTAGCGCGGACTACGAGCAGTACTTC.

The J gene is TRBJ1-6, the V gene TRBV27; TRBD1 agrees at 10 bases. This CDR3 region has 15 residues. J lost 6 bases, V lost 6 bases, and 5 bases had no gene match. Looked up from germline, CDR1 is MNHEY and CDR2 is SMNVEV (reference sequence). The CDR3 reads CASRPWTGGNSPLHF. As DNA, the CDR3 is TGTGCCAGCAGACCCTGGACAGGGGGTAATTCACCCCTCCACTTT.

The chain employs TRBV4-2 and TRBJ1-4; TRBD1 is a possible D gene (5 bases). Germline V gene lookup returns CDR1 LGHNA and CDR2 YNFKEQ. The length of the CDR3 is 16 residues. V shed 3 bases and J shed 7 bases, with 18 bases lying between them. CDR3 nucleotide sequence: TGTGCCAGCAGCCACCCCTGGAAGGGTAGGGGTGAAAAACTGTTTTTT. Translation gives CASSHPWKGRGEKLFF.

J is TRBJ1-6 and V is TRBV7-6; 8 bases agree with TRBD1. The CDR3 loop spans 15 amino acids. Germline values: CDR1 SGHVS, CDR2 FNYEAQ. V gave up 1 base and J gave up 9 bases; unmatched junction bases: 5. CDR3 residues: CASSLESGGSSPLHF. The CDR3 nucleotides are TGTGCCAGCAGCTTAGAGTCAGGGGGCAGTTCACCCCTCCACTTT.

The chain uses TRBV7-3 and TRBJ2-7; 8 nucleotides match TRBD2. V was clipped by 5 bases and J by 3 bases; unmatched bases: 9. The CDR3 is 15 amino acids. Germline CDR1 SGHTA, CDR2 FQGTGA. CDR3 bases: TGTGCCAGCAGCCCAAGCGGGGGAAGGGGCTACGAGCAGTACTTC. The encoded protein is CASSPSGGRGYEQYF.

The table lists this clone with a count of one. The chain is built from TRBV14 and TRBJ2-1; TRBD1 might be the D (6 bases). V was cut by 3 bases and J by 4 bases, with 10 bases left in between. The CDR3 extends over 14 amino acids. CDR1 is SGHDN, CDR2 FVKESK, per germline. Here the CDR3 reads CASSQGHYYNEQFF. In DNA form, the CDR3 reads TGTGCCAGCAGCCAGGGACACTATTACAATGAGCAGTTCTTC.

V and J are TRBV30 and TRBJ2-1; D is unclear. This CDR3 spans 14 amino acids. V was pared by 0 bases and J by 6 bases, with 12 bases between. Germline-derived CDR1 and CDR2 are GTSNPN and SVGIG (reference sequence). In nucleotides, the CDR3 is TGTGCCTGGAGTGTCGGGCACCGACTCAATGAGCAGTTCTTC. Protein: CAWSVGHRLNEQFF.

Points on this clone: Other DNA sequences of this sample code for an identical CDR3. CDR3 DNA: TGTGCCTGGAGTGTTCAGAGCACAGATACGCAGTATTTT. Protein sequence: CAWSVQSTDTQYF. The gene calls are TRBV30 and TRBJ2-3; D is ambiguous. Germline V gene data show CDR1 as GTSNPN and CDR2 as SVGIG (reference sequence). V was trimmed by 0 bases and J by 0 bases, leaving 4 bases between them. CDR3 size: 13 residues.

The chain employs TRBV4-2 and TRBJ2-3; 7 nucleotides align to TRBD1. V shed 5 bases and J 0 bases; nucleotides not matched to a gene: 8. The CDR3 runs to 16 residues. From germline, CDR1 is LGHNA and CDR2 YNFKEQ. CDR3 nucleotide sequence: TGTGCCAGCAGCTATCAGGGGGTCGAGAGCACAGATACGCAGTATTTT. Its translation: CASSYQGVESTDTQYF.

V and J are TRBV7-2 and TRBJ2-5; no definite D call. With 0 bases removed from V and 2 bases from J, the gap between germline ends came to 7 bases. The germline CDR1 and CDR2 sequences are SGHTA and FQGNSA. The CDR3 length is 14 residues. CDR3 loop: CASSLAQNQETQYF. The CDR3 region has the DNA TGTGCCAGCAGCTTAGCGCAGAATCAAGAGACCCAGTACTTC.